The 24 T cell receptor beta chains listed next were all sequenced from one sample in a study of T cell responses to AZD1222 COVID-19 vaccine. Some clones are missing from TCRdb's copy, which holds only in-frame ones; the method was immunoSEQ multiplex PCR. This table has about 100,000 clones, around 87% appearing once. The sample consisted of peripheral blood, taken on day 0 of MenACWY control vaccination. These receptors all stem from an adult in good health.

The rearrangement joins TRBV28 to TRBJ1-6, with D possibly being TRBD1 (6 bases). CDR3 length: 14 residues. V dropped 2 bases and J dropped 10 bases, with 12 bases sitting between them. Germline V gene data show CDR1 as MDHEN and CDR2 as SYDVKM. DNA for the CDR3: TGTGCCAGCAGTTTAGCACAGGGAGGGTCACCCCTCCACTTT. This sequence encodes CASSLAQGGSPLHF.

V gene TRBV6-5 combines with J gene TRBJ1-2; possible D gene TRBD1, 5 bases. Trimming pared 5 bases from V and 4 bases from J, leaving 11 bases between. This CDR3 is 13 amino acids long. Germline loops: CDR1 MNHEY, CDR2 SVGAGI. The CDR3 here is CASSRDRSYGYTF. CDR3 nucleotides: TGTGCCAGCAGTCGAGACAGAAGCTATGGCTACACCTTC.

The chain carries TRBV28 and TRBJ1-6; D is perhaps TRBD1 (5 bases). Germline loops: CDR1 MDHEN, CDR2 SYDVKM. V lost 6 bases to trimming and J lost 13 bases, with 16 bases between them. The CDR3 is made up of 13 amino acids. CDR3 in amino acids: CASRRQTLPPLHF. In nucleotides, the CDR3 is TGTGCCAGCAGACGACAGACCCTTCCTCCCCTCCACTTT.

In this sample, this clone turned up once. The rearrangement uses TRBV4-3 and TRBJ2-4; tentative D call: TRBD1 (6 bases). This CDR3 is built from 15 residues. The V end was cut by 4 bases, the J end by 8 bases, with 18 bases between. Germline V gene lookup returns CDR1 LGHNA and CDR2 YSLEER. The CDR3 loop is CASSPSKGGPHIQYF. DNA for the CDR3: TGCGCCAGCAGCCCCTCCAAAGGGGGACCGCACATTCAGTACTTC.

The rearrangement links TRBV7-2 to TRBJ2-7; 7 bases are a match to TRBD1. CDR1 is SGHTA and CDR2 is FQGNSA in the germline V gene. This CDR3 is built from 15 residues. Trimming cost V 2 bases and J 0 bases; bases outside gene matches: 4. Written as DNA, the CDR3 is TGTGCCAGCAGCTTAAACCCAGGGGGCTCCTACGAGCAGTACTTC. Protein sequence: CASSLNPGGSYEQYF. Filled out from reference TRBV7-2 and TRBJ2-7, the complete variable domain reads GAGVSQSPSNKVTEKGKDVELRCDPISGHTALYWYRQSLGQGLEFLIYFQGNSAPDKSGLPSDRFSAERTGGSVSTLTIQRTQQEDSAVYLCASSLNPGGSYEQYFGPGTRLTVT.

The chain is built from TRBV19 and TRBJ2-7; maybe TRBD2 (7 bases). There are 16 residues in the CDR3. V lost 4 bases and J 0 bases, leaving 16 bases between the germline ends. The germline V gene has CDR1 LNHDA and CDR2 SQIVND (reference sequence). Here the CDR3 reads CASSTAKGGGSYEQYF. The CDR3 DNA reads TGTGCCAGTAGTACTGCCAAGGGGGGGGGCTCCTACGAGCAGTACTTC.

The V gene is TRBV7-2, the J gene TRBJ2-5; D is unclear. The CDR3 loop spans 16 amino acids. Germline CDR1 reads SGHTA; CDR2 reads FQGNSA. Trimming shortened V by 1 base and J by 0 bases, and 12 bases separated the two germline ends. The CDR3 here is CASSLEVAPYQETQYF. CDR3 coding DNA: TGTGCCAGCAGCTTAGAAGTAGCACCGTACCAAGAGACCCAGTACTTC.

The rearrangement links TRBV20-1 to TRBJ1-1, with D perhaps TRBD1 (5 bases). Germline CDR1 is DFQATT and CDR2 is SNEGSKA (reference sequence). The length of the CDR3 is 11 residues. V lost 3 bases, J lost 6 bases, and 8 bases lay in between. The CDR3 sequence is CSASGDPEAFF. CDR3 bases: TGCAGTGCTAGCGGGGACCCTGAAGCTTTCTTT.

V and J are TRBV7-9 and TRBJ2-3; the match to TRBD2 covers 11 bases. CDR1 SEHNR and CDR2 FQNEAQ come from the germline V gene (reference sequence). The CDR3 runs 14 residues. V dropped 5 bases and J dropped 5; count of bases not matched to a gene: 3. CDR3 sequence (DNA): TGTGCCAGCAGCCCAGGACTAGCGGGAGATACGCAGTATTTT. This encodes CASSPGLAGDTQYF.

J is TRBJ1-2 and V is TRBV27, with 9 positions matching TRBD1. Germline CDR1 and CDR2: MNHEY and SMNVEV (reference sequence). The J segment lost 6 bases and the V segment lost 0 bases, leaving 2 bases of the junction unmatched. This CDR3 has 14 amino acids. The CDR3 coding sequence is TGTGCCAGCAGTTTATCGGGACAGGGAAATGGCTACACCTTC. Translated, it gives CASSLSGQGNGYTF.

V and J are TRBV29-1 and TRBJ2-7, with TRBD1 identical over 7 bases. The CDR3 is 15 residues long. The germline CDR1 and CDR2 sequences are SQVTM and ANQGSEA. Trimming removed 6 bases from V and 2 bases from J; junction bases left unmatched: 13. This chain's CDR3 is CSVGQDGMPPYEQYF. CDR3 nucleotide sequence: TGCAGCGTCGGACAGGACGGGATGCCCCCCTACGAGCAGTACTTC.

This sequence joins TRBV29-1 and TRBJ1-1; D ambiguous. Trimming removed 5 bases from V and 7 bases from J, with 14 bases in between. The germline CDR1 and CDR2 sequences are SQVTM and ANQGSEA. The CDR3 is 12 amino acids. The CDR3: CSVSSYWVEAFF. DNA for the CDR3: TGCAGCGTTAGTAGTTATTGGGTTGAAGCTTTCTTT.

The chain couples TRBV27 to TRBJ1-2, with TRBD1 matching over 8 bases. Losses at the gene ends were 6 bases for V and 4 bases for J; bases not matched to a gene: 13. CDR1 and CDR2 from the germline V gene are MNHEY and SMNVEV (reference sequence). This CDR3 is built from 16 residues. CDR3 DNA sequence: TGTGCCAGCAGGCCCGGGGCAGGGGGCGATGGCTATGGCTACACCTTC. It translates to CASRPGAGGDGYGYTF.

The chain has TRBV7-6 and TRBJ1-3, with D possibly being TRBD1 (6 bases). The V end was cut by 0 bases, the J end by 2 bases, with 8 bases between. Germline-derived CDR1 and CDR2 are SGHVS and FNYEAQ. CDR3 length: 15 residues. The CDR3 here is CASSLADRPGNTIYF. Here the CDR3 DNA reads TGTGCCAGCAGCTTAGCGGACAGACCTGGAAACACCATATATTTT.

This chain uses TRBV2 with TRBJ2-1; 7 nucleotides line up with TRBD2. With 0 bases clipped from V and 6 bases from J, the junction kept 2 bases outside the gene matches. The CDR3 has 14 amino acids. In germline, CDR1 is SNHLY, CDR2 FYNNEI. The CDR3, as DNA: TGTGCCAGCAGTGAAGCGCCGGGGGGCAATGAGCAGTTCTTC. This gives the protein CASSEAPGGNEQFF.

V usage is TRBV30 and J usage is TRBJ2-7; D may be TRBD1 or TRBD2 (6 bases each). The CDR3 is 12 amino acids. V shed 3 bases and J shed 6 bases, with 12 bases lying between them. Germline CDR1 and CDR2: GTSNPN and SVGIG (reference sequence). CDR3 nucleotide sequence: TGTGCCTGGAGCGACGGAGGGGGCGAGCAGTACTTC. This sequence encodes CAWSDGGGEQYF.

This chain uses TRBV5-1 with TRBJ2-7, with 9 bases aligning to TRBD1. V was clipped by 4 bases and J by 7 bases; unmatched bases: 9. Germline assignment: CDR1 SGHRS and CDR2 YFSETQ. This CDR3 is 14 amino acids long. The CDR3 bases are TGCGCCAGCAGCATCCGGGACAGGGACGAGGAGCAGTACTTC. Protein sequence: CASSIRDRDEEQYF.

The CDR3 DNA is TGCGCCAGCAGCTTGGCCGAGCGGACAGACTCAAACACCATATATTTT. This encodes CASSLAERTDSNTIYF. The chain is built from TRBV5-1 and TRBJ1-3, with D possibly being TRBD1 (6 bases). The germline V and J ends were trimmed by 0 bases and 6 bases, with 16 bases remaining between them. Germline CDR1 SGHRS, CDR2 YFSETQ. CDR3 length: 16 residues.

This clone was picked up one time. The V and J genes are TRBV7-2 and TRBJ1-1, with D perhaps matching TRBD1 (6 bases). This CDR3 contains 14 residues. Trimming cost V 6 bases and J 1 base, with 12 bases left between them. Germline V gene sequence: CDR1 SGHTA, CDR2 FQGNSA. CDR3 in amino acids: CASSFDRTNTEAFF. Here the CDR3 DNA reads TGTGCCAGCAGTTTCGACAGGACGAACACTGAAGCTTTCTTT.

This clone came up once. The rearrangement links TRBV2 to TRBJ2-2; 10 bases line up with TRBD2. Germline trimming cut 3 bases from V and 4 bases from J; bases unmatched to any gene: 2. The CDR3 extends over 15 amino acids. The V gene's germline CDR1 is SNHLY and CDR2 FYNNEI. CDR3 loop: CASSESGGATGELFF. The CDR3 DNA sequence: TGTGCCAGCAGTGAGAGCGGGGGGGCCACCGGGGAGCTGTTTTTT.

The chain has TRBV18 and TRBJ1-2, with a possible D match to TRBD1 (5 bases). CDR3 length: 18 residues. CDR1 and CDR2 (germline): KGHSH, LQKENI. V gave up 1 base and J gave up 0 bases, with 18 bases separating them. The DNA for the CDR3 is TGTGCCAGCTCACCACGGAGGGATAGGGACGGCGCTAACTATGGCTACACCTTC. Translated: CASSPRRDRDGANYGYTF.

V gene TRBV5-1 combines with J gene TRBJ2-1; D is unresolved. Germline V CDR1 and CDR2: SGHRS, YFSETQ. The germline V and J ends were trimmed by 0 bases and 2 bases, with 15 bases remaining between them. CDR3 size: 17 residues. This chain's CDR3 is CASSLAVEFRAYNEQFF. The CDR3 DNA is TGCGCCAGCAGCTTGGCGGTTGAATTTAGGGCCTACAATGAGCAGTTCTTC.

CDR3 DNA sequence: TGTGCCAGTACCGGGACAGGGGCTTCACCCCTCCACTTT. It encodes CASTGTGASPLHF. The chain combines TRBV2 with TRBJ1-6; 10 bases fit TRBD1. Trimming at V came to 9 bases and at J to 9 bases, leaving 5 bases not matched to a gene. There are 13 residues in the CDR3. Germline loops: CDR1 SNHLY, CDR2 FYNNEI.

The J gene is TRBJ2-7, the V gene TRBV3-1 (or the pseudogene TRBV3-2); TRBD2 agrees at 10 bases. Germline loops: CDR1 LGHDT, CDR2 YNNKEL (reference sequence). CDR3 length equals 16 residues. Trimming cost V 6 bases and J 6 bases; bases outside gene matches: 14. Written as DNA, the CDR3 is TGTGCCAGCAGACAACTCGGCCTAGCGGGAGTTTCCGAGCAGTACTTC. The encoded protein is CASRQLGLAGVSEQYF.